Listed here are 23 T cell receptor beta chains from one sample, sequenced in a study of response to subunit inactivated influenza vaccine. MiXCR, applied by TCRdb to the RT-PCR reads, yields one record per CDR3 protein. Among about 650,000 distinct CDR3 sequences listed, 11% to 15% were seen once. The starting material was PBMCs from blood, obtained 14 to 15 days before vaccination. The receptors were sampled from a man aged 50 to 59 who received an inactivated influenza vaccine.

The chain is built from TRBV7-9 and TRBJ2-7; no reliable D call. Germline assignment: CDR1 SEHNR and CDR2 FQNEAQ (reference sequence). This CDR3 region has 14 residues. V lost 2 bases to trimming and J lost 4 bases, with 12 bases between them. Written as DNA, the CDR3 is TGTGCCAGCAGCTTAAGTTCGGCGACATACGAGCAGTACTTC. Protein: CASSLSSATYEQYF.

This clonotype has just a few counts. The genes are TRBV4-3 and TRBJ2-1; D is tentatively TRBD1 or TRBD2 (6 bases each). CDR3 size: 13 residues. The germline V gene has CDR1 LGHNA and CDR2 YSLEER. V was pared by 3 bases and J by 10 bases, with 13 bases between. The CDR3 loop is CASSQITGREQFF. CDR3 DNA: TGCGCCAGCAGCCAGATAACAGGGAGGGAGCAGTTCTTC.

There are many counts of this clonotype. V usage is TRBV12-3 or TRBV12-4 and J usage is TRBJ1-5; D might be TRBD1 (6 bases). The CDR3 sequence is 15 residues long. Trimming left V 5 bases short and J 4 bases short, with 15 bases between. The CDR3 DNA reads as TGTGCCAGCAGTCCCGGGACAAATCCGAATCAGCCCCAGCATTTT. Residues: CASSPGTNPNQPQHF.

This clonotype was counted only a few times. The chain recombines TRBV6-2 or TRBV6-3 with TRBJ1-1; D not certain. V was cut by 0 bases and J by 5 bases, with 10 bases left in between. The CDR3 runs 14 residues. The germline CDR1 and CDR2 sequences are MNHEY and SVGEGT. CDR3 nucleotides: TGTGCCAGCAGTTACTCCATCAGGTTAACTGAAGCTTTCTTT. It is translated as CASSYSIRLTEAFF.

The chain is built from TRBV7-2 and TRBJ2-3, with TRBD2 as a possible D gene (5 bases). Germline CDR1 SGHTA, CDR2 FQGNSA. V was pared by 5 bases and J by 0 bases, with 12 bases between. The CDR3 contains 15 residues. The chain's CDR3 is CASSPLGLSTDTQYF. The CDR3 DNA is TGTGCCAGCAGCCCCCTCGGACTGAGCACAGATACGCAGTATTTT.

This clonotype has just a few counts. J is TRBJ2-1 and V is TRBV14, with D unresolved. The CDR3 is made up of 15 amino acids. V lost 1 base and J lost 2, with 9 bases in between. CDR1 SGHDN and CDR2 FVKESK come from the germline V gene. The CDR3 protein is CASSQGLVTYNEQFF. CDR3 DNA: TGTGCCAGCAGCCAAGGGCTAGTCACCTACAATGAGCAGTTCTTC.

This chain connects TRBV7-2 to TRBJ2-1, with a tentative D call TRBD1 (6 bases). V lost 1 base and J lost 8, with 12 bases in between. Germline V gene sequence: CDR1 SGHTA, CDR2 FQGNSA. The CDR3 extends over 14 amino acids. CDR3 sequence: CASSLVQGPYEQFF. The CDR3 DNA follows: TGTGCCAGCAGCTTAGTGCAGGGGCCGTATGAGCAGTTCTTC.

The CDR3 spells CASKGLYEQYF. CDR3 nucleotides: TGTGCCAGCAAGGGGCTCTACGAGCAGTACTTC. The V call is TRBV6-5, the J call TRBJ2-7, with TRBD1 as a possible D gene (5 bases). The CDR3 extends over 11 amino acids. V lost 7 bases and J lost 3, with 7 bases in between. CDR1 and CDR2 from the germline V gene are MNHEY and SVGAGI.

This clonotype was picked up many times. V usage is TRBV12-3 or TRBV12-4 and J usage is TRBJ2-1, with 12 bases that match TRBD1. Trimming at V came to 6 bases and at J to 8 bases, leaving 11 bases not matched to a gene. This CDR3 is built from 16 residues. Here the CDR3 DNA reads TGTGCCAGCAGCCAATCTGGGACAGGGGGCATATATGAGCAGTTCTTC. It specifies CASSQSGTGGIYEQFF.

On this clonotype itself: Relative to the germline gene, one junction end is altered; a read error may explain this. This rearrangement joins TRBV7-9 to TRBJ2-3; 9 nucleotides agree with TRBD2. The CDR3 has 14 amino acids. Germline V gene data show CDR1 as SEHNR and CDR2 as FQNEAQ (reference sequence). The CDR3: CATSGRTSTDTQYF. The CDR3 nucleotides are TGTGCCACCAGCGGGAGGACGAGCACAGATACGCAGTATTTT.

This clonotype appeared a few times. The chain carries TRBV29-1 and TRBJ2-7; D is undetermined. CDR1 is SQVTM, CDR2 ANQGSEA, per germline. Trimming stripped 2 bases from V and 2 bases from J, with 10 bases between. The CDR3 extends over 13 amino acids. CDR3 loop: CSVEIADTYEQYF. The CDR3 coding sequence is TGCAGCGTTGAAATTGCAGATACCTACGAGCAGTACTTC.

This clonotype showed up just a few times. The chain uses TRBV4-3 and TRBJ2-7; no firm D call. CDR1 LGHNA and CDR2 YSLEER come from the germline V gene. The CDR3 runs to 14 residues. Trimming took off 0 bases at V and 3 bases at J, with 9 bases between the two ends. Here the CDR3 reads CASSQDAGFYEQYF. The CDR3 DNA reads TGCGCCAGCAGCCAAGATGCAGGTTTCTACGAGCAGTACTTC.

The gene calls are TRBV24-1 and TRBJ2-2; TRBD2 is a possible D gene (5 bases). The CDR3 has 14 residues. V lost 4 bases to trimming and J lost 13 bases, with 18 bases between them. CDR1 KGHDR and CDR2 SFDVKD come from the germline V gene. For the CDR3, the DNA is TGTGCCACCAGTGACTCCCCGCGGGCCGACCGGCTGTTTTTT. The encoded protein is CATSDSPRADRLFF.

This clonotype was seen a handful of times. The chain is built from TRBV4-1 and TRBJ1-5; tentatively, D is TRBD1 (6 bases). V was trimmed by 0 bases and J by 0 bases, leaving 12 bases between them. The CDR3 runs to 17 residues. Germline CDR1 reads MGHRA; CDR2 reads YSYEKL. CDR3 nucleotides: TGCGCCAGCAGCCAAGAATCCGGACAGATTAGCAATCAGCCCCAGCATTTT. It encodes CASSQESGQISNQPQHF.

The gene calls are TRBV20-1 and TRBJ2-3; 8 nucleotides line up with TRBD2. After removal of 5 bases from V and 3 bases from J, the junction contained 13 bases not matched to a gene. The length of the CDR3 is 16 residues. Germline-derived CDR1 and CDR2 are DFQATT and SNEGSKA (reference sequence). CDR3 sequence (DNA): TGCAGTGCTCAGGAAAGCGGGAGTGGGGGTACAGATACGCAGTATTTT. Its translation is CSAQESGSGGTDTQYF.

The table lists this clonotype with many counts. For the CDR3, the DNA is TGCGCCAGCAGCTTGGATCAGGGGGATAGCGAGCAGTACTTC. As protein: CASSLDQGDSEQYF. The J gene is TRBJ2-7, the V gene TRBV5-1, with 7 bases aligning to TRBD1. The CDR3 loop spans 14 amino acids. V was pared by 0 bases and J by 6 bases, with 6 bases of the junction left unmatched. Per the germline V gene, CDR1 is SGHRS and CDR2 is YFSETQ. Using reference TRBV5-1 and TRBJ2-7 for the parts outside the CDR3, the full variable domain is KAGVTQTPRYLIKTRGQQVTLSCSPISGHRSVSWYQQTPGQGLQFLFEYFSETQRNKGNFPGRFSGRQFSNSRSEMNVSTLELGDSALYLCASSLDQGDSEQYFGPGTRLTVT.

The V call is TRBV5-1, the J call TRBJ2-7; the D gene is possibly TRBD2 (5 bases). CDR3 size: 13 residues. Trimming removed 4 bases from V and 3 bases from J, with 11 bases in between. From germline, CDR1 is SGHRS and CDR2 YFSETQ. The CDR3 DNA reads as TGCGCCAGCAGCACCGGGGTTTACTACGAGCAGTACTTC. Amino acids: CASSTGVYYEQYF.

This clonotype turned up a few times. The J gene is TRBJ2-7, the V gene TRBV28, with D unresolved. Germline V gene data show CDR1 as MDHEN and CDR2 as SYDVKM. Trimming removed 8 bases at V and 2 bases at J, with 7 bases between. The CDR3 consists of 11 residues. CDR3 DNA: TGTGCCAGCCCCGCCGCCTACGAGCAGTACTTC. It translates to CASPAAYEQYF.

The rearrangement joins TRBV6-2 or TRBV6-3 to TRBJ2-1; no definite D call. There are 14 residues in the CDR3. Per germline, CDR1 MNHEY and CDR2 SVGEGT. Trimming shortened V by 0 bases and J by 6 bases, and 9 bases separated the two germline ends. The CDR3 DNA reads TGTGCCAGCAGTTACTCAAGAAGGAGCAATGAGCAGTTCTTC. It codes for CASSYSRRSNEQFF.

Only a few counts were recorded for this clonotype. The chain uses TRBV7-2 and TRBJ1-4; 7 bases fit TRBD1. The CDR3 contains 15 residues. V lost 5 bases and J lost 7; bases outside the gene matches: 10. CDR1 is SGHTA and CDR2 is FQGNSA in the germline V gene. The CDR3 sequence is CASSELTGPLEKLFF. The CDR3 region has the DNA TGTGCCAGCAGCGAGCTGACAGGGCCTCTTGAAAAACTGTTTTTT.

This chain links TRBV4-3 with TRBJ2-1; D tentatively reads TRBD1 or TRBD2 (5 bases each). The CDR3 sequence is 14 residues long. The V end lost 0 bases, the J end lost 12 bases, and 15 bases lay between the germline ends. Per the germline V gene, CDR1 is LGHNA and CDR2 is YSLEER. The CDR3 DNA follows: TGCGCCAGCAGCCAAGACCCCGTACAAGGGACGCAGTTCTTC. Its protein product is CASSQDPVQGTQFF.

The chain couples TRBV20-1 to TRBJ1-1, with D possibly TRBD1 on 5 matching bases. Looked up from germline, CDR1 is DFQATT and CDR2 is SNEGSKA (reference sequence). This CDR3 has 13 amino acids. V gave up 5 bases and J gave up 2 bases, with 12 bases separating them. The CDR3 DNA reads TGCAGTGCTTCCAGGGTGGTAAACACTGAAGCTTTCTTT. This codes for CSASRVVNTEAFF.

The V gene is TRBV28, the J gene TRBJ2-5, with 7 bases matching TRBD2. Trimming cost V 3 bases and J 4 bases; bases outside gene matches: 5. The germline V gene encodes CDR1 MDHEN and CDR2 SYDVKM. The CDR3 runs to 14 residues. The CDR3 region is CASSFPGLGETQYF. In DNA, the CDR3 is TGTGCCAGCAGTTTTCCCGGACTAGGAGAGACCCAGTACTTC.